The 11 T cell receptor beta chains reported below all come from one sample, sequenced in a study of shared clonotypes between healthy human individuals. TCRdb's copy holds only in-frame clones and misses some; the assay was immunoSEQ multiplex PCR. The top ten clones hold less than 0.15% of a sample with 2 million to 2.5 million clones, 90% to 97% of them seen once. The sequenced material came from naive CD4+ T cells sorted from blood. The subset was: CD45RA+ positively selected. Receptor source: a young man in good health.

The V call is TRBV5-1, the J call TRBJ2-3; 9 positions agree with TRBD1. In germline, CDR1 is SGHRS, CDR2 YFSETQ. Losses at the gene ends were 6 bases for V and 5 bases for J; bases not matched to a gene: 7. CDR3 length: 14 residues. The CDR3 nucleotides are TGCGCCAGCATACCAGCGACAGGGGGAGATACGCAGTATTTT. It translates to CASIPATGGDTQYF.

This clone was seen only once. The V and J genes are TRBV27 and TRBJ2-3; D possibly corresponds to TRBD2 (6 bases). The CDR3 totals 14 residues. Germline CDR1 MNHEY, CDR2 SMNVEV (reference sequence). Between the trimmed V and J ends, which lost 5 bases and 3 bases, there was a span of 12 bases. This chain's CDR3 is CASSPSGLTDTQYF. The CDR3 region has the DNA TGTGCCAGCAGTCCCTCGGGACTTACAGATACGCAGTATTTT.

The chain carries TRBV28 and TRBJ2-7; D is unresolved. CDR1 and CDR2 from the germline V gene are MDHEN and SYDVKM. V gave up 6 bases and J gave up 2 bases, with 14 bases separating them. The CDR3 totals 14 residues. The CDR3 DNA reads TGTGCCAGCAGCCTCGTGAGGTTGGCCTACGAGCAGTACTTC. Its translation is CASSLVRLAYEQYF.

This clone was observed a single time. The same CDR3 is also encoded by other DNA sequences in this sample. The chain is built from TRBV6-5 and TRBJ2-7, with D perhaps assigned TRBD1 or TRBD2 (6 bases each). The germline CDR1 and CDR2 sequences are MNHEY and SVGAGI. The CDR3 has 15 amino acids. V lost 2 bases, J lost 4 bases, and 15 bases lay in between. CDR3 sequence (DNA): TGTGCCAGCAGTTACAAAAGGGGGGATCCTTACGAGCAGTACTTC. This encodes CASSYKRGDPYEQYF.

This sequence joins TRBV30 and TRBJ2-3; TRBD1 might be the D (5 bases). The CDR3 contains 15 residues. CDR1 is GTSNPN, CDR2 SVGIG, per germline (reference sequence). The V and J ends lost 7 bases and 4 bases respectively, with 21 bases between them. CDR3 in DNA: TGTGCCTCCGATAGCATGGGGCCCCAGGCAGATACGCAGTATTTT. Encoded protein: CASDSMGPQADTQYF.

Here the CDR3 DNA reads TGTGCCAGCAGCTTGGGCGGGGGACTGGCACCCGACGGCGAGCAGTACTTC. Its protein is CASSLGGGLAPDGEQYF. The genes are TRBV5-6 and TRBJ2-7; 7 bases match TRBD2. From germline, CDR1 is SGHDT and CDR2 YYEEEE. With V trimmed by 0 bases and J by 6 bases, 15 bases remained unmatched. The CDR3 has 17 residues.

V is TRBV6-5 and J is TRBJ1-5; no definite D call. The germline V gene has CDR1 MNHEY and CDR2 SVGAGI. V was cut by 0 bases and J by 1 base, with 7 bases left in between. CDR3 size: 15 residues. The CDR3: CASSYSRPSNQPQHF. DNA for the CDR3: TGTGCCAGCAGTTACTCGAGGCCGAGCAATCAGCCCCAGCATTTT.

The chain recombines TRBV28 with TRBJ2-7; 7 positions agree with TRBD2. Germline CDR1 reads MDHEN; CDR2 reads SYDVKM. With 6 bases clipped from V and 4 bases from J, the junction kept 15 bases outside the gene matches. The CDR3 is made up of 16 amino acids. The CDR3 protein is CASSSPGGSPKYEQYF. CDR3 nucleotides: TGTGCCAGCAGCTCACCGGGAGGCTCGCCGAAGTACGAGCAGTACTTC.

This clone was observed a single time. J is TRBJ2-1 and V is TRBV7-8, with a tentative D call TRBD1 (5 bases). The CDR3 consists of 15 residues. The germline CDR1 and CDR2 sequences are SGHVS and FQNEAQ. V lost 5 bases and J 3 bases, leaving 14 bases between the germline ends. The CDR3 DNA reads as TGTGCCAGCAGCCAGTTAGGGGCCGGCTACAATGAGCAGTTCTTC. This codes for CASSQLGAGYNEQFF.

This chain uses TRBV10-3 with TRBJ1-3; no firm D call. With 3 bases removed from V and 8 bases from J, the gap between germline ends came to 8 bases. Germline V gives CDR1 ENHRY, CDR2 SYGVKD. This CDR3 is 12 amino acids long. CDR3 protein: CAISDKADTIYF. The CDR3 nucleotides read TGTGCCATCAGTGATAAGGCGGACACCATATATTTT.

The chain recombines TRBV28 with TRBJ2-2, with TRBD1 matching over 7 bases. J lost 4 bases, V lost 1 base, and 3 bases had no gene match. Per the germline V gene, CDR1 is MDHEN and CDR2 is SYDVKM. CDR3 length: 15 residues. CDR3 amino acids: CASSLSGQSTGELFF. The CDR3 DNA reads as TGTGCCAGCAGTTTATCGGGACAGAGCACCGGGGAGCTGTTTTTT.